These 4 T cell receptor beta chains came from one sample sequenced in a study of T-cell reconstitution after alpha-beta-depleted transplantation in children (dated by TCRdb to 2016 to 2017). Libraries came from PCR. These reads were obtained on an Illumina HiSeq 2500. TCR library preparation used molecular barcoding, with unique molecular identifiers applied to normalize quantification of the TCRbeta repertoire. The public reads were reanalyzed by TCRdb: fastp trimming at Q25, MiXCR alignment, in-frame beta chains only. Each CDR3 protein appears once, grouped with its most common genes and DNA. The sample has a few hundred thousand distinct CDR3 sequences on record, around 10% of them singletons. Roughly 7% of the sample is held by the ten biggest clonotypes. Reading the label with the study, this specimen's treatment or condition is: allogeneic hematopoietic cell transplantation with graft depleted of TCRalphabeta T cells and CD19 B cells.

Specimen: PBMCs, collected before TCRalphabeta/CD19-depleted stem cell transplant. Source of these receptors: a boy younger than two with acute myeloid leukemia, due to receive a stem cell transplant.

In this sample, this clonotype turned up many times. The chain joins TRBV27 to TRBJ2-3; 7 bases agree with TRBD2. The ends lost 3 bases at V and 9 bases at J; junction bases unmatched: 9. CDR1 and CDR2 (germline): MNHEY, SMNVEV (reference sequence). The CDR3 is made up of 14 amino acids. The CDR3 coding sequence is TGTGCCAGCAGTTTTTCTACGGGGGGTTGGACGCAGTATTTT. Amino acid sequence: CASSFSTGGWTQYF.

This clonotype has just a few counts. The chain uses TRBV19 and TRBJ2-1; D gene unclear. The V and J ends lost 0 bases and 0 bases respectively, with 3 bases between them. There are 14 residues in the CDR3. CDR1 is LNHDA, CDR2 SQIVND, per germline (reference sequence). The CDR3 here is CASSIDGSYNEQFF. DNA of the CDR3: TGTGCCAGTAGTATAGACGGCTCCTACAATGAGCAGTTCTTC. The complete variable domain, with remaining parts taken from reference TRBV19 and TRBJ2-1, reads DGGITQSPKYLFRKEGQNVTLSCEQNLNHDAMYWYRQDPGQGLRLIYYSQIVNDFQKGDIAEGYSVSREKKESFPLTVTSAQKNPTAFYLCASSIDGSYNEQFFGPGTRLTVL.

This clonotype was seen ten or more times. The rearrangement links TRBV4-3 to TRBJ2-6; tentatively, D is TRBD1 (5 bases). The V gene lost 0 bases and the J gene lost 4 bases, with 13 bases spanning the gap. The CDR3 length is 17 residues. Looked up from germline, CDR1 is LGHNA and CDR2 is YSLEER. CDR3 loop: CASSQENPRAGANVLTF. CDR3 nucleotide sequence: TGCGCCAGCAGCCAAGAAAATCCCAGGGCCGGGGCCAACGTCCTGACTTTC.

This clonotype was picked up many times. The chain recombines TRBV5-5 with TRBJ2-1, with 7 bases matching TRBD2. The trim removed 3 bases at V and 5 bases at J, leaving 11 bases unmatched. The germline gives CDR1 SGHKS, CDR2 YYEKEE (reference sequence). The CDR3 is 16 amino acids. The CDR3 sequence: CASSYSSGLVDNEQFF. The CDR3 DNA is TGTGCCAGCAGCTATTCTAGCGGCCTAGTGGACAATGAGCAGTTCTTC.